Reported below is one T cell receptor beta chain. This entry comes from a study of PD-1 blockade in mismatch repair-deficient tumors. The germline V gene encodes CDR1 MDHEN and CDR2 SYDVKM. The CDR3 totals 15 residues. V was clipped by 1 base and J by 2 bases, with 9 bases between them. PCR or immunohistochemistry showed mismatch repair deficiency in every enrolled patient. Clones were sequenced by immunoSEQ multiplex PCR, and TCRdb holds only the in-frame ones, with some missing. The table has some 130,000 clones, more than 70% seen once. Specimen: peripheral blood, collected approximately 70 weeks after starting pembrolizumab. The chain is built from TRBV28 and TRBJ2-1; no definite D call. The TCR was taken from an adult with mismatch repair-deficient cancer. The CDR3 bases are TGTGCCAGCAGTTTATCCCAGACAACCTACAATGAGCAGTTCTTC. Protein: CASSLSQTTYNEQFF. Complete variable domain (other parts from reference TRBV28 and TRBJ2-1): DVKVTQSSRYLVKRTGEKVFLECVQDMDHENMFWYRQDPGLGLRLIYFSYDVKMKEKGDIPEGYSVSREKKERFSLILESASTNQTSMYLCASSLSQTTYNEQFFGPGTRLTVL.